The TCR beta chain described here comes from a study of T cells in tumors after PD-1 blockade (dated by TCRdb to the late 2010s). In terms of the full investigation: Patients were excluded if they had prior checkpoint blockade, use of systemic immunosuppressants, or recent radiotherapy or other anti-cancer therapy within 4 weeks. Pembrolizumab 200 mg every 3 weeks or cemiplimab 350 mg every 2 weeks was administered to patients. Ongoing daily vismodegib 150 mg was also given to a subset of patients during anti-PD-1 treatment. An average of around 110,000 TCR templates (range 24,679-257,772) and roughly 37,000 unique clonotypes was obtained for peripheral blood samples. Using site-matched tumors from BCC or SCC patients sampled before and after anti-PD-1 therapy, the study carried out paired single-cell RNA and TCR sequencing. To compare blood and tumor clonotypes, bulk TCR sequencing was performed on around 10 peripheral blood samples from roughly five patients. RECIST version 1.1 was used to assess clinical response.

The time point tag for this specimen amounts to: before anti-PD-1 therapy. Genomic DNA extracted from tumor biopsies or peripheral blood was used for bulk TCRbeta sequencing, with input ranging from 616 ng to 6,004 ng. Every patient had histologically proven advanced or metastatic basal or squamous cell carcinoma and was a poor candidate for surgical resection. Of the roughly 10 patients making up the basal cell carcinoma cohort, roughly 8 underwent bulk tumor TCR sequencing. Note on this clone: The specificity of this receptor is unknown. No base quality information exists; no much larger clone differs at one position. At the DNA level, this CDR3 is encoded by other sequences in the same sample as well.

The full study reports these points: About two fifths of TCR clonotypes from the tumor were detected in blood, and certain novel exhausted tumor clones were present in blood collected before treatment, which suggests recruitment from the periphery. Where the novel T cell clones came from was not determined, and possible sources could include lymphoid organs or rare unexpanded clones inside the tumor or in the tumor periphery.

Deep TCRbeta sequencing was performed with the immunoSEQ platform. The paper's processing steps were these. Only productive rearrangements were exported from the immunoSEQ Analyzer for downstream analysis. T cell phenotypes were assigned to bulk TCRbeta clonotypes by matching to single-cell RNA+TCR-seq clones sharing the same TCRbeta sequence. Clone enrichment in tumor was computed as tumor frequency divided by PBMC frequency from bulk TCR sequencing. GLIPH was used to sort TCRs into specificity groups, which are clusters of distinct TCRs that likely recognize common antigens through shared CDR3 motifs. TCRdb took this table from immuneACCESS and kept in-frame rearrangements with V and J called. Such tables lack part of the clones; where checked against another copy, unresolved V genes explain under half of the gap, and the rest is unexplained. D and trimming were read from the DNA, whereas the V and J calls and clone size are those reported in that table. Across this sample there are about 20,000 clones, with roughly 78% seen only once. 20% to 30% of the sample is held by the ten biggest clonotypes.

The specimen comprised PBMCs, sampled before anti-PD-1 treatment. The sequence was obtained from a human donor with basal cell carcinoma.

For the CDR3, the sequence is CAPCHGGAGEGSSYNEQFF. The nucleotides are TGTGCCCCCTGTCATGGGGGGGCGGGGGAGGGGAGCTCCTACAATGAGCAGTTCTTC. The chain is encoded by TRBV2 joined to TRBJ2-1; the best D guess is TRBD2, with 7 bases matching. V and J lose 11 bases and 0 bases, and a span of 29 bases separates them. CDR1 and CDR2, looked up from the germline V gene, are SNHLY and FYNNEI. From its cysteine to its phenylalanine, the CDR3 spans 19 amino acids. Of the read, only the CDR3 DNA is kept; its 57 bases are in frame from base 1.